The rows below give T cell receptor beta chains drawn from one sample of a study of CD8 T cells in ankylosing spondylitis. TCRdb ran MiXCR on the 5' RACE reads and lists one entry per CDR3 protein. This table holds 40,000 or so distinct CDR3 sequences, 11% found once. Sequencing was done on a sample of blood, either unsorted or a sorted T cell fraction (not recorded which). Every receptor here comes from a male donor with ankylosing spondylitis or in good health (not recorded which). CDR3s include the opening cysteine and the closing phenylalanine or tryptophan. Each record gives: clone size, J gene, V gene, D gene, CDR3 protein, CDR3 DNA. D genes are given only for firm matches. Size is stated for part of the rows, as once, few or many counts, or as a class when the clone is expanded.

clone size: many; J gene: TRBJ2-5; V gene: TRBV29-1; D gene: -; CDR3 protein: CSVAKGSETQYF; CDR3 DNA: TGCAGCGTTGCTAAGGGGTCCGAGACCCAGTACTTC
clone size: many; J gene: TRBJ2-2; V gene: TRBV29-1; D gene: -; CDR3 protein: CSAGWGTGELFF; CDR3 DNA: TGCAGCGCCGGATGGGGCACCGGGGAGCTGTTTTTT
clone size: many; J gene: TRBJ2-1; V gene: TRBV5-1; D gene: TRBD2; CDR3 protein: CASSLGLAGDSYNEQFF; CDR3 DNA: TGCGCCAGCAGCTTGGGTCTAGCGGGGGACTCCTACAATGAGCAGTTCTTC
clone size: many; J gene: TRBJ2-1; V gene: TRBV5-4; D gene: -; CDR3 protein: CASSLEGGGWNEQFF; CDR3 DNA: TGTGCCAGCAGCTTGGAGGGGGGGGGATGGAATGAGCAGTTCTTC
clone size: few; J gene: TRBJ2-7; V gene: TRBV3-1; D gene: TRBD1; CDR3 protein: CASSSGQLSYEQYF; CDR3 DNA: TGTGCCAGCAGCTCGGGACAGCTCTCCTACGAGCAGTACTTC
clone size: many; J gene: TRBJ1-5; V gene: TRBV20-1; D gene: TRBD1; CDR3 protein: CSALTGGNQPQHF; CDR3 DNA: TGCAGTGCTTTAACAGGGGGCAATCAGCCCCAGCATTTT
clone size: many; J gene: TRBJ2-1; V gene: TRBV5-1; D gene: TRBD1; CDR3 protein: CASSRGQGVYNEQFF; CDR3 DNA: TGCGCCAGCAGCAGGGGACAGGGGGTGTACAATGAGCAGTTCTTC
clone size: many; J gene: TRBJ1-2; V gene: TRBV29-1; D gene: -; CDR3 protein: CSVSDSLSEGYGYTF; CDR3 DNA: TGCAGCGTTAGTGACTCCCTATCGGAGGGTTATGGCTACACCTTC
clone size: many; J gene: TRBJ2-7; V gene: TRBV18; D gene: -; CDR3 protein: CASSPTGYEQYF; CDR3 DNA: TGTGCCAGCTCACCGACGGGTTACGAGCAGTACTTC
clone size: -; J gene: TRBJ1-4; V gene: TRBV19; D gene: -; CDR3 protein: CASTGTANEKLFF; CDR3 DNA: TGTGCCAGTACCGGGACTGCAAATGAAAAACTGTTTTTT
clone size: -; J gene: TRBJ1-1; V gene: TRBV5-1; D gene: TRBD1; CDR3 protein: CASSTVPDREEAFF; CDR3 DNA: TGCGCCAGCAGCACCGTTCCGGACAGGGAAGAAGCTTTCTTT
clone size: -; J gene: TRBJ1-1; V gene: TRBV18; D gene: -; CDR3 protein: CASSTGIDTEAFF; CDR3 DNA: TGTGCCAGCTCCACAGGGATTGACACTGAAGCTTTCTTT
clone size: many; J gene: TRBJ2-2; V gene: TRBV5-1; D gene: -; CDR3 protein: CASSLGRLGQMTNTGELFF; CDR3 DNA: TGCGCCAGCAGCTTAGGTCGACTCGGGCAGATGACGAACACCGGGGAGCTGTTTTTT
clone size: -; J gene: TRBJ2-3; V gene: TRBV9; D gene: -; CDR3 protein: CASSDQVTDTQYF; CDR3 DNA: TGTGCCAGCAGCGACCAGGTCACAGATACGCAGTATTTT
clone size: many; J gene: TRBJ1-5; V gene: TRBV28; D gene: TRBD1; CDR3 protein: CASSFGQGNQPQHF; CDR3 DNA: TGTGCCAGCAGTTTCGGACAGGGCAATCAGCCCCAGCATTTT
clone size: -; J gene: TRBJ2-1; V gene: TRBV20-1; D gene: -; CDR3 protein: CSAREGSLAQFF; CDR3 DNA: TGCAGTGCTAGAGAAGGTAGCCTAGCGCAGTTCTTC
clone size: -; J gene: TRBJ1-4; V gene: TRBV10-1; D gene: -; CDR3 protein: CASSAQGTPTNAKLFF; CDR3 DNA: TGTGCCAGCAGCGCCCAGGGGACACCAACTAATGCAAAACTGTTTTTT
clone size: -; J gene: TRBJ2-1; V gene: TRBV7-2; D gene: -; CDR3 protein: CASSLTDYNEQFF; CDR3 DNA: TGTGCCAGCAGCCTGACAGATTACAATGAGCAGTTCTTC
clone size: many; J gene: TRBJ1-3; V gene: TRBV10-3; D gene: TRBD1; CDR3 protein: CAISETEQGLNTIYF; CDR3 DNA: TGTGCCATCAGTGAGACGGAACAGGGGCTAAACACCATATATTTT
clone size: -; J gene: TRBJ2-6; V gene: TRBV6-5; D gene: -; CDR3 protein: CASSYSSGANVLTF; CDR3 DNA: TGTGCCAGCAGTTACAGCTCTGGGGCCAACGTCCTGACTTTC
clone size: many; J gene: TRBJ1-1; V gene: TRBV29-1; D gene: TRBD1; CDR3 protein: CSVGQGYTEAFF; CDR3 DNA: TGCAGCGTTGGACAGGGTTACACTGAAGCTTTCTTT
clone size: many; J gene: TRBJ2-2; V gene: TRBV12-3/TRBV12-4; D gene: -; CDR3 protein: CASSPGPLHRGELFF; CDR3 DNA: TGTGCCAGCAGTCCCGGACCGTTGCACCGGGGGGAGCTGTTTTTT
clone size: -; J gene: TRBJ2-1; V gene: TRBV18; D gene: -; CDR3 protein: CASSVRSSSYNEQFF; CDR3 DNA: TGTGCCAGCTCAGTTCGGTCGAGCTCCTACAATGAGCAGTTCTTC
clone size: medium-sized; J gene: TRBJ1-3; V gene: TRBV5-1; D gene: -; CDR3 protein: CASSLDSGSGNTIYF; CDR3 DNA: TGCGCCAGCAGCTTGGACAGCGGGTCTGGAAACACCATATATTTT
clone size: -; J gene: TRBJ2-1; V gene: TRBV11-2; D gene: -; CDR3 protein: CASSFPISYNEQFF; CDR3 DNA: TGTGCCAGCAGCTTCCCCATCTCCTACAATGAGCAGTTCTTC
clone size: few; J gene: TRBJ2-7; V gene: TRBV27; D gene: -; CDR3 protein: CASSSGTRVGEQYF; CDR3 DNA: TGTGCCAGCAGTTCTGGCACTAGGGTCGGCGAGCAGTACTTC
clone size: -; J gene: TRBJ2-3; V gene: TRBV5-1; D gene: TRBD2; CDR3 protein: CASSLVGPRDYRGNTDTQYF; CDR3 DNA: TGCGCCAGCAGCTTGGTGGGTCCCCGGGACTATCGGGGGAACACAGATACGCAGTATTTT
clone size: few; J gene: TRBJ1-2; V gene: TRBV7-2; D gene: -; CDR3 protein: CASSLGSQGPRGYTF; CDR3 DNA: TGTGCCAGCAGCTTAGGATCACAGGGCCCCCGCGGCTACACCTTC
clone size: many; J gene: TRBJ2-3; V gene: TRBV5-1; D gene: -; CDR3 protein: CASSLEGHPRTDTQYF; CDR3 DNA: TGCGCCAGCAGCTTGGAGGGCCATCCCCGCACAGATACGCAGTATTTT
clone size: -; J gene: TRBJ2-3; V gene: TRBV9; D gene: TRBD2; CDR3 protein: CASSPPLAGNTDTQYF; CDR3 DNA: TGTGCCAGCAGCCCCCCTCTAGCGGGGAACACAGATACGCAGTATTTT
clone size: -; J gene: TRBJ1-1; V gene: TRBV15; D gene: TRBD1; CDR3 protein: CATSRNRGGAEAFF; CDR3 DNA: TGTGCCACCAGCAGGAACAGGGGAGGAGCTGAAGCTTTCTTT
clone size: many; J gene: TRBJ2-2; V gene: TRBV7-7; D gene: TRBD1; CDR3 protein: CASRQGQERTGELFF; CDR3 DNA: TGTGCCAGCAGACAAGGACAGGAGCGTACCGGGGAGCTGTTTTTT
clone size: many; J gene: TRBJ2-5; V gene: TRBV6-5; D gene: -; CDR3 protein: CASSSVGAYQETQYF; CDR3 DNA: TGTGCCAGCAGTTCGGTAGGGGCATACCAAGAGACCCAGTACTTC
clone size: few; J gene: TRBJ2-5; V gene: TRBV20-1; D gene: -; CDR3 protein: CSAPRDGANQETQYF; CDR3 DNA: TGCAGTGCTCCGCGGGACGGGGCAAACCAAGAGACCCAGTACTTC
clone size: -; J gene: TRBJ1-4; V gene: TRBV12-3/TRBV12-4; D gene: -; CDR3 protein: CASSPGGAVRGEKLFF; CDR3 DNA: TGTGCCAGCAGCCCGGGAGGGGCCGTGAGGGGAGAAAAACTGTTTTTT
clone size: -; J gene: TRBJ2-2; V gene: TRBV12-3/TRBV12-4; D gene: TRBD2; CDR3 protein: CALSLIRLAGRNTGELFF; CDR3 DNA: TGTGCCCTCAGTCTCATACGACTAGCGGGAAGGAACACCGGGGAGCTGTTTTTT
clone size: many; J gene: TRBJ1-2; V gene: TRBV6-1; D gene: -; CDR3 protein: CASSGGLPNYGYTF; CDR3 DNA: TGTGCCAGCAGTGGGGGCTTGCCTAACTATGGCTACACCTTC